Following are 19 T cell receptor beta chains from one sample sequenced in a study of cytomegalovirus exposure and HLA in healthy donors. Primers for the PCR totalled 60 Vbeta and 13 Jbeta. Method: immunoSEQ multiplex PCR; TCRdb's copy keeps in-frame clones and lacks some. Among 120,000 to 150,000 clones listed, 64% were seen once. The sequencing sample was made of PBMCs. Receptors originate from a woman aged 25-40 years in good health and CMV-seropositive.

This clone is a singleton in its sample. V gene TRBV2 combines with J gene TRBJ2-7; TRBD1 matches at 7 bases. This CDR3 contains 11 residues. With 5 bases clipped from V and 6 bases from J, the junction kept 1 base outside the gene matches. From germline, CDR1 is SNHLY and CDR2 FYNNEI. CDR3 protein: CASSYRGEQYF. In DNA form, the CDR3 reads TGTGCCAGCAGTTACAGGGGCGAGCAGTACTTC. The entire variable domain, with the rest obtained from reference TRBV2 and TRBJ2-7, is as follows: EPEVTQTPSHQVTQMGQEVILRCVPISNHLYFYWYRQILGQKVEFLVSFYNNEISEKSEIFDDQFSVERPDGSNFTLKIRSTKLEDSAMYFCASSYRGEQYFGPGTRLTVT.

This CDR3 reads CASSFWDREDHPYF. In DNA, the CDR3 is TGTGCCAGCAGTTTTTGGGACAGGGAGGATCATCCGTACTTC. The chain is built from TRBV28 and TRBJ2-7; 9 nucleotides agree with TRBD1. Germline-derived CDR1 and CDR2 are MDHEN and SYDVKM. With 3 bases clipped from V and 12 bases from J, the junction kept 12 bases outside the gene matches. This CDR3 spans 14 amino acids.

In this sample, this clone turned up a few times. CDR3 nucleotides: TGCGCCAGCAGCTTGAATGGACAGGGCCACGGCGAGCAGTACTTC. It translates to CASSLNGQGHGEQYF. This sequence joins TRBV5-1 and TRBJ2-7, with 8 bases aligning to TRBD1. Per the germline V gene, CDR1 is SGHRS and CDR2 is YFSETQ. The CDR3 is 15 residues long. V trimming: 1 base; J trimming: 6 bases; junction bases outside the gene matches: 9.

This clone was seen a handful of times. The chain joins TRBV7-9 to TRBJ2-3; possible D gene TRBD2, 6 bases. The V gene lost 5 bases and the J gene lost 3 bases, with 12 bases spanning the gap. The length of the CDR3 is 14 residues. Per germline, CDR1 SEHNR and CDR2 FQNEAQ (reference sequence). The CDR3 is CASSQTRGTDTQYF. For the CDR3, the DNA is TGTGCCAGCAGCCAGACCCGGGGGACAGATACGCAGTATTTT.

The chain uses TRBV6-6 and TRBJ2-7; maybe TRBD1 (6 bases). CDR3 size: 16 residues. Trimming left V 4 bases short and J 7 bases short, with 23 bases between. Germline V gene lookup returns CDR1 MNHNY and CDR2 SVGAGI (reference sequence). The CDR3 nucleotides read TGTGCCAGCAGTTTATCCCTTGGGGGCCCCAAGGGAGAGCAGTACTTC. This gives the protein CASSLSLGGPKGEQYF.

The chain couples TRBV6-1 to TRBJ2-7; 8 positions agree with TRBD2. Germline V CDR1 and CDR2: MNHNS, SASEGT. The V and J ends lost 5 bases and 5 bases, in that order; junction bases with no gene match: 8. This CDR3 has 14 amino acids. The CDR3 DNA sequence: TGTGCCAGCAGTATTCAGCGGGAGAAGGACGAGCAGTACTTC. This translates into CASSIQREKDEQYF.

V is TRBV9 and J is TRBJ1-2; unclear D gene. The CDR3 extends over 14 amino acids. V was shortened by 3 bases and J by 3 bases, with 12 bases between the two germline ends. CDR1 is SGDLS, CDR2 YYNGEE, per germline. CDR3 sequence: CASSDSHGDYGYTF. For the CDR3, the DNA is TGTGCCAGCAGCGACTCCCACGGGGACTATGGCTACACCTTC.

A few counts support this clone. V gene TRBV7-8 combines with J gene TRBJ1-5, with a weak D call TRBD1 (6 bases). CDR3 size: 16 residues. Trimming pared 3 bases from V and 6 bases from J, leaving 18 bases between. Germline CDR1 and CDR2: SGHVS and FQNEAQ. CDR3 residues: CASSLGNREWSQPQHF. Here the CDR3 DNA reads TGTGCCAGCAGCTTGGGGAACAGGGAGTGGAGTCAGCCCCAGCATTTT.

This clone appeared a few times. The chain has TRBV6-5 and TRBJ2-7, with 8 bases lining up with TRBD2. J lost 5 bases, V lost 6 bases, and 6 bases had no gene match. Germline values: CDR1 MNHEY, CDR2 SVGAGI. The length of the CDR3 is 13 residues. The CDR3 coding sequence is TGTGCCAGCAGGGGGACTAGTCAGGACGAGCAGTACTTC. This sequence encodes CASRGTSQDEQYF.

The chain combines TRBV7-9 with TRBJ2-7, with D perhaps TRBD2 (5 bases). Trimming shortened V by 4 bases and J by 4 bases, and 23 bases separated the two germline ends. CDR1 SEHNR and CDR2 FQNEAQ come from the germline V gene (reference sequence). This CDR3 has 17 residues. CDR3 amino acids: CASSSKPREPWRYEQYF. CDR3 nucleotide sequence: TGTGCCAGCAGCTCAAAACCAAGGGAGCCTTGGCGGTACGAGCAGTACTTC.

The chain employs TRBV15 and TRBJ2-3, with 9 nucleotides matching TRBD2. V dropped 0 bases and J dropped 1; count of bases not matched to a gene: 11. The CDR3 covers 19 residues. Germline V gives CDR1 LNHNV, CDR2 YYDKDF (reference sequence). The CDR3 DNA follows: TGTGCCACCAGCAGAGATCGTCTAGCGGGATCCAGGGGCACAGATACGCAGTATTTT. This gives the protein CATSRDRLAGSRGTDTQYF.

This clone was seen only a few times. CDR3 bases: TGTGCCAGCAGCGTAGCTGGCGGATACTATGGCTACACCTTC. This encodes CASSVAGGYYGYTF. The gene calls are TRBV9 and TRBJ1-2; D is ambiguous. CDR3 length equals 14 residues. The germline CDR1 and CDR2 sequences are SGDLS and YYNGEE. Between the trimmed V and J ends, which lost 0 bases and 3 bases, there was a span of 9 bases.

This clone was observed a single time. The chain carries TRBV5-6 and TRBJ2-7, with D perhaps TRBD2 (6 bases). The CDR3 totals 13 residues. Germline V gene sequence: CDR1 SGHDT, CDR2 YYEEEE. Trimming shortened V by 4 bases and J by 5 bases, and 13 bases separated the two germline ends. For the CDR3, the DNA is TGTGCCAGCAGCCAAGTTACGGGGGACGAGCAGTACTTC. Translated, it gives CASSQVTGDEQYF.

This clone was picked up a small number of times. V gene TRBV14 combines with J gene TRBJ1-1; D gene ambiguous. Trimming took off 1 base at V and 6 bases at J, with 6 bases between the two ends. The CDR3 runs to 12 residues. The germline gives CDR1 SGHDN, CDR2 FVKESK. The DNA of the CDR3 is TGTGCCAGCAGCCAAGGCGTTCCTGAAGCTTTCTTT. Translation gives CASSQGVPEAFF.

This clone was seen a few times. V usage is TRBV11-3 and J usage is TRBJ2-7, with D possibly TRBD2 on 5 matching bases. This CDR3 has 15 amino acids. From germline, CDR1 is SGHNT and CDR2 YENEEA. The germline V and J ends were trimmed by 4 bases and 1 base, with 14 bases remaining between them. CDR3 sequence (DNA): TGTGCCAGCAGCTCAATCCCCGGGATGTCCTACGAGCAGTACTTC. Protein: CASSSIPGMSYEQYF.

This CDR3 reads CASSRRDSSYEQYF. The CDR3 DNA reads as TGTGCCAGCAGCCGCCGGGACAGCTCCTACGAGCAGTACTTC. The chain joins TRBV5-4 to TRBJ2-7; TRBD1 aligns across 7 bases. Germline V gene data show CDR1 as SGHNT and CDR2 as YYREEE (reference sequence). V lost 4 bases and J lost 0; bases outside the gene matches: 4. CDR3 length: 14 residues.

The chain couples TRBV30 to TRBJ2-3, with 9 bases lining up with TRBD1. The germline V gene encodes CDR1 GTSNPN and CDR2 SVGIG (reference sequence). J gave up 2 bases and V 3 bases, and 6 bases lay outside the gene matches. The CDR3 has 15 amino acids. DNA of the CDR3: TGTGCCTGGAGCCCAGGGACAGGGAACACAGATACGCAGTATTTT. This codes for CAWSPGTGNTDTQYF. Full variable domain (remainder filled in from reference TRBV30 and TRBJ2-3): SQTIHQWPATLVQPVGSPLSLECTVEGTSNPNLYWYRQAAGRGLQLLFYSVGIGQISSEVPQNLSASRPQDRQFILSSKKLLLSDSGFYLCAWSPGTGNTDTQYFGPGTRLTVL.

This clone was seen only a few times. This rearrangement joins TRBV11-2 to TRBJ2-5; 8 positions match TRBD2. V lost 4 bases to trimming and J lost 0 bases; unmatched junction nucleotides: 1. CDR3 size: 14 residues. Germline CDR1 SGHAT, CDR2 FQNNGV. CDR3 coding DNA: TGTGCCAGCAGCTATAGCGGGGACCAAGAGACCCAGTACTTC. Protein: CASSYSGDQETQYF.

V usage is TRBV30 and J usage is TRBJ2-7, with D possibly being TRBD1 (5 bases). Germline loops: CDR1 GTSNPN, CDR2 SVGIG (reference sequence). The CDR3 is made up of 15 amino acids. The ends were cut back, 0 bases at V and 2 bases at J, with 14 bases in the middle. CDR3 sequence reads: CAWSVLQGIAYEQYF. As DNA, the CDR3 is TGTGCCTGGAGTGTCCTGCAGGGAATCGCCTACGAGCAGTACTTC.